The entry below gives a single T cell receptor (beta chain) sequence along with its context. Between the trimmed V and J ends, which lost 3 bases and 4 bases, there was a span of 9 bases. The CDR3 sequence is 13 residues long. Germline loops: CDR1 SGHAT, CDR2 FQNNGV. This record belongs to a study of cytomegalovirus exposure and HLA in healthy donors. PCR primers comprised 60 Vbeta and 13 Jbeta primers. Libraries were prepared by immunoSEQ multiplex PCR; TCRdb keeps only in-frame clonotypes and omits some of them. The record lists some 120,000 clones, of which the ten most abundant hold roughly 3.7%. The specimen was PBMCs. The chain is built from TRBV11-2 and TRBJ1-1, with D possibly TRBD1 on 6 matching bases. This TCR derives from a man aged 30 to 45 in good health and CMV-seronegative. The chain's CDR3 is CASSFTGPTEAFF. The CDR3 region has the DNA TGTGCCAGCAGCTTTACAGGGCCCACTGAAGCTTTCTTT.